This T cell receptor beta chain was sequenced for a study of T-cell memory formation after mild COVID-19. CDR1 is SGHAT and CDR2 is FQNNGV in the germline V gene. Trimming took 1 base from V and 5 from J, leaving 9 bases between them. The CDR3 is made up of 13 amino acids. Each CDR3 protein is one row after TCRdb ran MiXCR on the 5' RACE reads. The data hold almost 550,000 distinct CDR3 sequences, with about a fifth observed a single time. The source is an adult woman who had mild COVID-19 (a few samples of this study predate the infection). Cell type and time point are not known. The source material was PBMCs or a T cell subset sorted from them (not recorded which). The chain uses TRBV11-2 and TRBJ2-7, with no clear D. The CDR3 region is CASSLGVGNEQYF. In DNA form, the CDR3 reads TGTGCCAGCAGCTTAGGAGTGGGAAACGAGCAGTACTTC.